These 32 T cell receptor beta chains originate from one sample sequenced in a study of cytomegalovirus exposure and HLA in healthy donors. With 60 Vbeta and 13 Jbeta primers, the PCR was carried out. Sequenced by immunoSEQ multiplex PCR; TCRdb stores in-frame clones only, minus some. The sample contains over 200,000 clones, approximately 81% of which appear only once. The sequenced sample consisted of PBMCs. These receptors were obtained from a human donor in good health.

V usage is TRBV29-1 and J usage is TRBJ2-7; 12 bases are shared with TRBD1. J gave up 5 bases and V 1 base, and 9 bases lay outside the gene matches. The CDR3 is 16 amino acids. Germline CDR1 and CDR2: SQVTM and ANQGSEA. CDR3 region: CSVEGATGQGADEQYF. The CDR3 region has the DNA TGCAGCGTTGAAGGGGCAACGGGACAGGGGGCCGACGAGCAGTACTTC.

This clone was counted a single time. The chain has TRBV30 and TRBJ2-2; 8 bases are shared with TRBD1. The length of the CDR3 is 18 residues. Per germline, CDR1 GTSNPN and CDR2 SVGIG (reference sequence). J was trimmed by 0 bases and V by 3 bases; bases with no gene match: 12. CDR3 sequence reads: CAWRGGQASDPNTGELFF. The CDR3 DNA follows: TGTGCCTGGAGGGGGGGACAGGCGTCGGACCCGAACACCGGGGAGCTGTTTTTT.

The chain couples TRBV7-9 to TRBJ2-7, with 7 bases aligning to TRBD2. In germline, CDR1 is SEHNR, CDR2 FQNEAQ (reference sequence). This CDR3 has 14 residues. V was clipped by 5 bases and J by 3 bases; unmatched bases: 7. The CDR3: CASSNSGGGYEQYF. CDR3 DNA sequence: TGTGCCAGCAGCAACTCGGGCGGGGGCTACGAGCAGTACTTC.

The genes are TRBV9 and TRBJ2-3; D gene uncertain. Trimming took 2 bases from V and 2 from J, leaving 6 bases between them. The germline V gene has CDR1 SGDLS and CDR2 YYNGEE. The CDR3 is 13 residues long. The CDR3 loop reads CASSVQHTDTQYF. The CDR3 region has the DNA TGTGCCAGCAGCGTCCAACACACAGATACGCAGTATTTT.

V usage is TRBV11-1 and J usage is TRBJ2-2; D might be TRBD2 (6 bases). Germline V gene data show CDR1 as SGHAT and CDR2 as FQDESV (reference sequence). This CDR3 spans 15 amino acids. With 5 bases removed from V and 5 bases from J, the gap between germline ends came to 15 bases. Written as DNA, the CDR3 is TGTGCCAGCAGCGCCACGGGACTTAGAACCGGGGAGCTGTTTTTT. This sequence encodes CASSATGLRTGELFF.

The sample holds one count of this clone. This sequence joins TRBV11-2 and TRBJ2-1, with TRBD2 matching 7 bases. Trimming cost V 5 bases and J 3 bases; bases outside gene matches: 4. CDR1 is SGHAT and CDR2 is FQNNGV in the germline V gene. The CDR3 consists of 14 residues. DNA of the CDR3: TGTGCCAGCAGCCTCAGCGGGATCTACAATGAGCAGTTCTTC. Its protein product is CASSLSGIYNEQFF.

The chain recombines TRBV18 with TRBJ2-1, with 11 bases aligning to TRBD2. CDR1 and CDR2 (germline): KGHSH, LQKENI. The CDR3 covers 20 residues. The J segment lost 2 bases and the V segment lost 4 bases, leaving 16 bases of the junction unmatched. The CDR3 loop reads CASSQPQGGSTSGTYNEQFF. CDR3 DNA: TGTGCCAGCTCACAACCACAGGGGGGTTCGACTAGCGGGACCTACAATGAGCAGTTCTTC. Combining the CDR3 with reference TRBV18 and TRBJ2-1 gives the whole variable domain NAGVMQNPRHLVRRRGQEARLRCSPMKGHSHVYWYRQLPEEGLKFMVYLQKENIIDESGMPKERFSAEFPKEGPSILRIQQVVRGDSAAYFCASSQPQGGSTSGTYNEQFFGPGTRLTVL.

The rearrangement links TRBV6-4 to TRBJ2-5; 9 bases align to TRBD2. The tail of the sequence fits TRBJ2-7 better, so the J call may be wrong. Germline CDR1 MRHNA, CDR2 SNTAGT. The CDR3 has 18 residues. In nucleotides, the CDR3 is TGTGCCAGCAGTTGCAATAGATCGCGGGAGGGGATTAACTACGAGCAGTACTTC. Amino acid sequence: CASSCNRSREGINYEQYF.

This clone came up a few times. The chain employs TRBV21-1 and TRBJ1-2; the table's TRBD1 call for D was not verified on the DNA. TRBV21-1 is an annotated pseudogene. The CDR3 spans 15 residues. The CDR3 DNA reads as TGTGCCAGCAGCAAAGGTGGACAGGGGAACTATGGCTACACCTTC. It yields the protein CASSKGGQGNYGYTF.

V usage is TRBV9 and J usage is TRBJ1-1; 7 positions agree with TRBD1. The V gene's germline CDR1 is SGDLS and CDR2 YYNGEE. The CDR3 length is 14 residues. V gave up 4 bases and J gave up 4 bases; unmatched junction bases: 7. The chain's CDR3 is CASSPPGGGTEAFF. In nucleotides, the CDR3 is TGTGCCAGCAGCCCTCCAGGGGGTGGCACTGAAGCTTTCTTT.

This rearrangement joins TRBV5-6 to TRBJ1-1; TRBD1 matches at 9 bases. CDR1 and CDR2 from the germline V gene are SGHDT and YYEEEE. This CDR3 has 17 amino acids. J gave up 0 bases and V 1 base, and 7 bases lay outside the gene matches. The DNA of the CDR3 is TGTGCCAGCAGCTTGTACGGGACAGGGATAGTGAACACTGAAGCTTTCTTT. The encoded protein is CASSLYGTGIVNTEAFF.

For the CDR3, the DNA is TGTGCCAGCAGCTTAGGGGACAGCACCGGGGAGCTGTTTTTT. Its translation is CASSLGDSTGELFF. The rearrangement uses TRBV7-9 and TRBJ2-2, with 7 bases matching TRBD1. The length of the CDR3 is 14 residues. The V and J ends lost 1 base and 4 bases, in that order; junction bases with no gene match: 0. CDR1 and CDR2 from the germline V gene are SEHNR and FQNEAQ (reference sequence).

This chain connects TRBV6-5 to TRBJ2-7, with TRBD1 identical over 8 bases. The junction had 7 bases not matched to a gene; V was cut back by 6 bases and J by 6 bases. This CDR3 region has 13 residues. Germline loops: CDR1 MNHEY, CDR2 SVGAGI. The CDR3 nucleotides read TGTGCCAGCAGGATTGGACAGGGCGCCGAGCAGTACTTC. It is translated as CASRIGQGAEQYF.

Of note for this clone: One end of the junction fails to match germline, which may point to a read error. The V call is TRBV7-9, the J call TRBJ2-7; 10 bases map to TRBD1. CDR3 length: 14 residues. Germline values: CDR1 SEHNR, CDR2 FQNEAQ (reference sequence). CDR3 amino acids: CSSSYGTGAYEQYF. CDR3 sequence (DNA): TGTTCCAGCAGCTACGGGACAGGGGCCTACGAGCAGTACTTC.

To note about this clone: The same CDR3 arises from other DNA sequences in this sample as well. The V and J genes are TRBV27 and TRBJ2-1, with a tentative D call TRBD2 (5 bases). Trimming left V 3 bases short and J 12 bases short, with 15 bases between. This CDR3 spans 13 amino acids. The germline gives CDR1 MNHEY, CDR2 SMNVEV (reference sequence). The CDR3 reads CASSFRIRGSQFF. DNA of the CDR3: TGTGCCAGCAGTTTCCGGATTCGCGGGTCGCAGTTCTTC.

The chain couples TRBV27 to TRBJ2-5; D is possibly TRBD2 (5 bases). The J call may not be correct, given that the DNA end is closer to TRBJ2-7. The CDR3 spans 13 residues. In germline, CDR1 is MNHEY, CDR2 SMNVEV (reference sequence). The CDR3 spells CASRGTVGNEQYF. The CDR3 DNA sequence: TGTGCCAGCCGGGGAACAGTAGGGAACGAGCAGTACTTC.

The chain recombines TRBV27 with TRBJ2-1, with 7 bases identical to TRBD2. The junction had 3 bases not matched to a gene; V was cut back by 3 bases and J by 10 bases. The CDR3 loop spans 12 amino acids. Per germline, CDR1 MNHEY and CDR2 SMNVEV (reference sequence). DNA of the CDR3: TGTGCCAGCAGTTTTGGGGGGGTAGAGCAGTTCTTC. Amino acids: CASSFGGVEQFF.

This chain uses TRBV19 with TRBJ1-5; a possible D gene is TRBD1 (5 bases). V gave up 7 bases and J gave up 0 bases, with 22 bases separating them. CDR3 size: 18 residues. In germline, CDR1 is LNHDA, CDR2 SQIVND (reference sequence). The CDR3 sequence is CASNNPTGGLSSNQPQHF. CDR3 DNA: TGTGCCAGTAATAACCCTACCGGGGGTCTGAGTAGCAATCAGCCCCAGCATTTT.

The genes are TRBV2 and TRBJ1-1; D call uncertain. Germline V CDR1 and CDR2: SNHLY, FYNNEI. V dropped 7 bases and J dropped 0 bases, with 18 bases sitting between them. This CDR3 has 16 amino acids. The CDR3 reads CASTLRAGSLNTEAFF. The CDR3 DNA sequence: TGTGCCAGCACTTTGAGAGCAGGAAGTTTGAACACTGAAGCTTTCTTT.

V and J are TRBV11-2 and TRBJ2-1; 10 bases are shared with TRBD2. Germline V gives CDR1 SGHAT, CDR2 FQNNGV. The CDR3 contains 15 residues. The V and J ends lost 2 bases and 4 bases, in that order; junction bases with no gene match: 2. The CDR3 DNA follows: TGTGCCAGCAGCTTACTAGCGGGAGAGTACAATGAGCAGTTCTTC. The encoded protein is CASSLLAGEYNEQFF.

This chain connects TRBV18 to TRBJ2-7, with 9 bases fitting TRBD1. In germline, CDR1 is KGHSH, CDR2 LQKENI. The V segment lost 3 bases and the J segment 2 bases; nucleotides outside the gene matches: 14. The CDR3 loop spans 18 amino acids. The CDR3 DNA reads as TGTGCCAGCTCACCGGGACAGGGTGGGTTGGGAAGGACCTACGAGCAGTACTTC. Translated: CASSPGQGGLGRTYEQYF. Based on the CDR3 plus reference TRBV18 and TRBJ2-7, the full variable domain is NAGVMQNPRHLVRRRGQEARLRCSPMKGHSHVYWYRQLPEEGLKFMVYLQKENIIDESGMPKERFSAEFPKEGPSILRIQQVVRGDSAAYFCASSPGQGGLGRTYEQYFGPGTRLTVT.

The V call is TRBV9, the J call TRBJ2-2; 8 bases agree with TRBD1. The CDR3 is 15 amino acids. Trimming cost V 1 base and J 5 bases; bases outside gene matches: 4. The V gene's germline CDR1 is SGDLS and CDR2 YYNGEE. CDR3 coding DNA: TGTGCCAGCAGCGTATTGACAGGGGATACCGGGGAGCTGTTTTTT. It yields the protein CASSVLTGDTGELFF. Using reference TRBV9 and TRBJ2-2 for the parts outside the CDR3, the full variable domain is DSGVTQTPKHLITATGQRVTLRCSPRSGDLSVYWYQQSLDQGLQFLIQYYNGEERAKGNILERFSAQQFPDLHSELNLSSLELGDSALYFCASSVLTGDTGELFFGEGSRLTVL.

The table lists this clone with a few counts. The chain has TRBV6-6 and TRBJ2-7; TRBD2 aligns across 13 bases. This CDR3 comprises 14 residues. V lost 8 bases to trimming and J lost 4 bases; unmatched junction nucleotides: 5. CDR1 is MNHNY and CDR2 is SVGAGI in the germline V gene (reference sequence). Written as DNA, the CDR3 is TGTGCCAGCGAGGGGACTAGCGGGATGTACGAGCAGTACTTC. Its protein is CASEGTSGMYEQYF.

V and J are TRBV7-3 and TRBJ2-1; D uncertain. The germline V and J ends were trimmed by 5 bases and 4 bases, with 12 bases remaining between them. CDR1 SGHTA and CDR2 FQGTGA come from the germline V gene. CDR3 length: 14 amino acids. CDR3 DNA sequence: TGTGCCAGCAGCCCCGATGGCGGATACAATGAGCAGTTCTTC. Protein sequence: CASSPDGGYNEQFF.

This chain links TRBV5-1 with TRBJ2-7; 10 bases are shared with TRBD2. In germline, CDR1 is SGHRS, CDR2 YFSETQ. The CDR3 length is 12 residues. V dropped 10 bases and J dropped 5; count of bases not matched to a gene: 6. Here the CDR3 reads CAPGLASDEQYF. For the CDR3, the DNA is TGCGCCCCGGGACTAGCGAGTGACGAGCAGTACTTC. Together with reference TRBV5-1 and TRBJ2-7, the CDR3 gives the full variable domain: KAGVTQTPRYLIKTRGQQVTLSCSPISGHRSVSWYQQTPGQGLQFLFEYFSETQRNKGNFPGRFSGRQFSNSRSEMNVSTLELGDSALYLCAPGLASDEQYFGPGTRLTVT.

The CDR3 bases are TGTGCCAGCAGTCCCAACCCCTCATGGCGGGATTTTTACAATGAGCAGTTCTTC. It yields the protein CASSPNPSWRDFYNEQFF. This chain joins TRBV2 and TRBJ2-1; possibly TRBD2 for D (6 bases). Germline V gives CDR1 SNHLY, CDR2 FYNNEI. This CDR3 contains 18 residues. Deletions cut 5 bases from V and 4 bases from J, with 24 bases between.

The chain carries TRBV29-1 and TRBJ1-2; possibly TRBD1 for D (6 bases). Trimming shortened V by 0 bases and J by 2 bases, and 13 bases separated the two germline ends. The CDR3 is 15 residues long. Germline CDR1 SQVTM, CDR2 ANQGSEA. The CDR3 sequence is CSVEDPGQGNYGYTF. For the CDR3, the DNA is TGCAGCGTTGAAGATCCGGGGCAGGGGAACTATGGCTACACCTTC.

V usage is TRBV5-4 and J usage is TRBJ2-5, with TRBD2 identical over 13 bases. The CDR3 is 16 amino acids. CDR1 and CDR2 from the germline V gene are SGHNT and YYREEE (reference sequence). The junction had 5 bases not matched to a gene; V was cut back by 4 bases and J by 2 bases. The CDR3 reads CASSHVGLAGQETQYF. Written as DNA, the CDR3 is TGTGCCAGCAGCCACGTGGGACTAGCGGGGCAAGAGACCCAGTACTTC.

CDR3 residues: CASSPGAGAETQYF. CDR3 sequence (DNA): TGCGCCAGCAGCCCGGGGGCGGGAGCAGAGACCCAGTACTTC. The V gene is TRBV5-1, the J gene TRBJ2-5; perhaps TRBD2 as D (7 bases). The germline V gene has CDR1 SGHRS and CDR2 YFSETQ. Between the trimmed V and J ends, which lost 4 bases and 4 bases, there was a span of 14 bases. This CDR3 has 14 amino acids.

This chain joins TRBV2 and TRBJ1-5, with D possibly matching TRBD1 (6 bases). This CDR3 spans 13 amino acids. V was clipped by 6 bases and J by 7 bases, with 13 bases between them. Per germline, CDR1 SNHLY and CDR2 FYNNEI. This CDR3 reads CASRTGSGQPQHF. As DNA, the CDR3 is TGTGCCAGCAGAACAGGGTCTGGGCAGCCCCAGCATTTT.

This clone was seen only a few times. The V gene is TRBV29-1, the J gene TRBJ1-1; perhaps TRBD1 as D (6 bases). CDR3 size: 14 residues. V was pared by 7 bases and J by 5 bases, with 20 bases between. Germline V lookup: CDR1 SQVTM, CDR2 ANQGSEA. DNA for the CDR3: TGCAGCGCCTTTGCGGGGGGGGGCGGAACTGAAGCTTTCTTT. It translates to CSAFAGGGGTEAFF.

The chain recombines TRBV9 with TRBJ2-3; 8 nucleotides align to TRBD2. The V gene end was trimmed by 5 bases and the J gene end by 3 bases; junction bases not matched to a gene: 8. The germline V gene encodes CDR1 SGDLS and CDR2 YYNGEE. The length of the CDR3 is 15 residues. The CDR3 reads CASRAGGGRTDTQYF. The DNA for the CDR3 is TGTGCCAGCAGGGCCGGTGGCGGGAGGACAGATACGCAGTATTTT.